This entry lists 32 T cell receptor beta chains sequenced from one sample in a study of blood T cells in healthy people across ages. Sample-barcoded 5' priming and a J-beta primer mix drove a second PCR of roughly 6 to 12 cycles. TCRdb reprocessed the 5' RACE reads with MiXCR, giving one entry per CDR3 protein. The data show about 1,500,000 distinct CDR3 sequences, with 28% seen just once and roughly 8% held by the top ten. The sample taken for sequencing was blood. The source of these receptors is a woman between 25 and 40 years old in good health.

This clonotype was detected only a few times. The chain links TRBV11-2 to TRBJ2-1; 10 positions agree with TRBD2. The CDR3 has 14 residues. V shed 0 bases, J shed 12 bases, and the junction held 5 bases outside the gene matches. Per germline, CDR1 SGHAT and CDR2 FQNNGV. The CDR3 DNA is TGTGCCAGCAGCTTAGAGGTAGCGGGGGGAAGGCAGTTCTTC. Its translation: CASSLEVAGGRQFF.

This clonotype was seen ten or more times. The chain carries TRBV4-1 and TRBJ2-7; D not resolved. Trimming pared 1 base from V and 3 bases from J, leaving 4 bases between. The CDR3 sequence is 12 residues long. Per the germline V gene, CDR1 is MGHRA and CDR2 is YSYEKL. CDR3 coding DNA: TGCGCCAGCAGCCAAGTTCACTACGAGCAGTACTTC. Translating it yields CASSQVHYEQYF.

The V gene is TRBV6-7, the J gene TRBJ2-1; 8 positions agree with TRBD2. TRBV6-7 falls under the ORF class, with uncertain function. J gave up 5 bases and V 5 bases, and 11 bases lay outside the gene matches. CDR3 length: 16 residues. CDR3 coding DNA: TGTGCCAGCAGTCAGGTAGCGGGGTGGCCCGACAATGAGCAGTTCTTC. The encoded protein is CASSQVAGWPDNEQFF.

This clonotype turned up a few times. V is TRBV5-1 and J is TRBJ1-2; 11 bases fit TRBD1. CDR1 and CDR2 (germline): SGHRS, YFSETQ. Trimming took 4 bases from V and 5 from J; bases not matched to a gene: 7. The CDR3 extends over 15 amino acids. CDR3 nucleotide sequence: TGCGCCAGCAGCGGCGGGACAGGGGGAGGATATGGCTACACCTTC. Protein sequence: CASSGGTGGGYGYTF.

The rearrangement joins TRBV5-1 to TRBJ2-1; perhaps TRBD1 as D (7 bases). Germline V gene data show CDR1 as SGHRS and CDR2 as YFSETQ. The CDR3 consists of 17 residues. With 2 bases removed from V and 4 bases from J, the gap between germline ends came to 19 bases. The CDR3 region has the DNA TGCGCCAGCAGCTTACTCCCGTGCGGGACAGAGTACAATGAGCAGTTCTTC. Protein sequence: CASSLLPCGTEYNEQFF.

The genes are TRBV6-5 and TRBJ1-3; 10 positions agree with TRBD1. The CDR3 length is 15 residues. V was pared by 6 bases and J by 4 bases, with 6 bases of the junction left unmatched. CDR1 and CDR2 from the germline V gene are MNHEY and SVGAGI. The CDR3 reads CASRETGGTGNTIYF. The CDR3 DNA reads as TGTGCCAGCAGGGAGACAGGGGGCACGGGAAACACCATATATTTT.

This chain connects TRBV7-9 to TRBJ1-2, with 7 positions matching TRBD1. Trimming at V came to 5 bases and at J to 6 bases, leaving 12 bases not matched to a gene. Germline lookup yields CDR1 SEHNR and CDR2 FQNEAQ (reference sequence). The CDR3 is 15 amino acids. This chain's CDR3 is CASSKLTGLGDGYTF. DNA of the CDR3: TGTGCCAGCAGCAAATTGACAGGGTTGGGGGATGGCTACACCTTC.

V is TRBV18 and J is TRBJ2-3; 9 nucleotides match TRBD2. CDR3 length: 18 amino acids. CDR1 is KGHSH, CDR2 LQKENI, per germline. J was trimmed by 0 bases and V by 2 bases; bases with no gene match: 9. This CDR3 is CASSPAVAGALSTDTQYF. The CDR3, as DNA: TGTGCCAGCTCACCAGCGGTAGCGGGGGCCCTTAGCACAGATACGCAGTATTTT. Using reference TRBV18 and TRBJ2-3 for the parts outside the CDR3, the full variable domain is NAGVMQNPRHLVRRRGQEARLRCSPMKGHSHVYWYRQLPEEGLKFMVYLQKENIIDESGMPKERFSAEFPKEGPSILRIQQVVRGDSAAYFCASSPAVAGALSTDTQYFGPGTRLTVL.

The rearrangement links TRBV20-1 to TRBJ2-1; D uncertain. Germline V gene data show CDR1 as DFQATT and CDR2 as SNEGSKA (reference sequence). This CDR3 has 12 amino acids. Trimming cost V 8 bases and J 4 bases, with 12 bases left between them. The chain's CDR3 is CSTALSYNEQFF. CDR3 sequence (DNA): TGCAGTACTGCCCTGAGTTACAATGAGCAGTTCTTC.

This clonotype was detected a few times. J is TRBJ2-2 and V is TRBV6-5, with a possible D match to TRBD2 (5 bases). This CDR3 has 15 residues. The V and J ends lost 2 bases and 4 bases respectively, with 11 bases between them. The germline gives CDR1 MNHEY, CDR2 SVGAGI. The CDR3 here is CASSYGLAGTGELFF. The CDR3 DNA is TGTGCCAGCAGTTACGGGCTAGCTGGCACCGGGGAGCTGTTTTTT.

At least ten counts were recorded for this clonotype. The chain joins TRBV5-1 to TRBJ2-7, with D perhaps matching TRBD1 (5 bases). Trimming took 5 bases from V and 4 from J, leaving 16 bases between them. This CDR3 region has 14 residues. Germline V lookup: CDR1 SGHRS, CDR2 YFSETQ. This CDR3 reads CASSMDTYLYEQYF. The CDR3 DNA follows: TGCGCCAGCAGTATGGACACCTATCTTTACGAGCAGTACTTC. Supplemented by reference TRBV5-1 and TRBJ2-7, the full variable domain reads KAGVTQTPRYLIKTRGQQVTLSCSPISGHRSVSWYQQTPGQGLQFLFEYFSETQRNKGNFPGRFSGRQFSNSRSEMNVSTLELGDSALYLCASSMDTYLYEQYFGPGTRLTVT.

This clonotype was picked up a small number of times. The V and J genes are TRBV24-1 and TRBJ2-1; D uncertain. The germline gives CDR1 KGHDR, CDR2 SFDVKD. V gave up 3 bases and J gave up 4 bases, with 6 bases separating them. This CDR3 has 13 residues. This CDR3 reads CATSDAGYNEQFF. Written as DNA, the CDR3 is TGTGCCACCAGTGATGCCGGGTACAATGAGCAGTTCTTC.

The chain is built from TRBV2 and TRBJ2-3; maybe TRBD1 (6 bases). Germline V gives CDR1 SNHLY, CDR2 FYNNEI. V lost 9 bases, J lost 1 base, and 20 bases lay in between. CDR3 length: 16 amino acids. The CDR3: CASNAGAGVGTDTQYF. Here the CDR3 DNA reads TGTGCCAGTAATGCAGGGGCAGGGGTAGGCACAGATACGCAGTATTTT. The variable domain in full, completed from reference TRBV2 and TRBJ2-3, reads EPEVTQTPSHQVTQMGQEVILRCVPISNHLYFYWYRQILGQKVEFLVSFYNNEISEKSEIFDDQFSVERPDGSNFTLKIRSTKLEDSAMYFCASNAGAGVGTDTQYFGPGTRLTVL.

Notes on this clonotype: A much larger clonotype is one base distant, so this may be a read error. The rearrangement joins TRBV7-2 to TRBJ2-1; TRBD1 matches 9 bases. CDR3 length: 14 amino acids. The germline gives CDR1 SGHTA, CDR2 FQGNSA. V shed 0 bases, J shed 8 bases, and the junction held 2 bases outside the gene matches. CDR3 in DNA: TGTGCCAGCAGCTTAGCGGACAGGGGAGATGAGCAGTTCTTC. It encodes CASSLADRGDEQFF.

This clonotype appeared many times. The rearrangement joins TRBV20-1 to TRBJ2-2, with D unresolved. This CDR3 is 13 amino acids long. V was shortened by 5 bases and J by 4 bases, with 11 bases between the two germline ends. Germline V gives CDR1 DFQATT, CDR2 SNEGSKA (reference sequence). The CDR3: CSAQRLSTGELFF. For the CDR3, the DNA is TGCAGTGCTCAACGGCTCAGCACCGGGGAGCTGTTTTTT.

The chain uses TRBV20-1 and TRBJ1-2; maybe TRBD1 (5 bases). The germline V gene encodes CDR1 DFQATT and CDR2 SNEGSKA (reference sequence). The CDR3 covers 13 residues. The germline V and J ends were trimmed by 5 bases and 4 bases, with 14 bases remaining between them. DNA of the CDR3: TGCAGTGCTCCCAGGGAGCTAGGCTATGGCTACACCTTC. Its translation is CSAPRELGYGYTF.

As regards this clonotype: A much larger clonotype is one base distant, so this may be a read error. The CDR3 is CASSWLEGVKQYF. The CDR3 DNA follows: TGTGCCAGCAGCTGGTTGGAGGGGGTAAAGCAGTACTTC. The chain employs TRBV7-6 and TRBJ2-7; D is perhaps TRBD1 or TRBD2 (6 bases each). The germline V and J ends were trimmed by 4 bases and 8 bases, with 15 bases remaining between them. Germline CDR1 and CDR2: SGHVS and FNYEAQ. The CDR3 runs 13 residues.

This clonotype came up a few times. The rearrangement joins TRBV12-3 or TRBV12-4 to TRBJ2-1, with D possibly being TRBD2 (6 bases). The CDR3 consists of 15 residues. V was cut by 6 bases and J by 6 bases, with 18 bases left in between. The DNA for the CDR3 is TGTGCCAGCAGCCAAACCAGACCAGCGGGCAATGAGCAGTTCTTC. As protein: CASSQTRPAGNEQFF.

In this sample, this clonotype turned up many times. The chain recombines TRBV11-2 with TRBJ1-2, with D possibly matching TRBD1 (6 bases). The CDR3 is 15 amino acids. Per the germline V gene, CDR1 is SGHAT and CDR2 is FQNNGV. Trimming took off 3 bases at V and 0 bases at J, with 11 bases between the two ends. As DNA, the CDR3 is TGTGCCAGCAGCTTCGACAGGAGAGCTAACTATGGCTACACCTTC. Translated, it gives CASSFDRRANYGYTF.

The chain has TRBV5-1 and TRBJ2-1; the match to TRBD2 covers 11 bases. CDR1 and CDR2 (germline): SGHRS, YFSETQ. The CDR3 runs to 18 residues. J lost 8 bases, V lost 2 bases, and 15 bases had no gene match. Written as DNA, the CDR3 is TGCGCCAGCAGCTTCCCCGCGGGGGGTAGCGGGGGGGCCTATGAGCAGTTCTTC. Protein: CASSFPAGGSGGAYEQFF.

This clonotype turned up a few times. The rearrangement uses TRBV6-2 or TRBV6-3 and TRBJ2-7; D uncertain. CDR3 length: 12 amino acids. Germline V CDR1 and CDR2: MNHEY, SVGEGT. Trimming removed 2 bases from V and 7 bases from J, with 9 bases in between. CDR3 residues: CASSYVESEQYF. DNA for the CDR3: TGTGCCAGCAGTTACGTGGAGAGTGAGCAGTACTTC.

V is TRBV30 and J is TRBJ2-3; D is uncertain. The CDR3 is made up of 14 amino acids. V lost 5 bases and J lost 1, with 13 bases in between. The germline gives CDR1 GTSNPN, CDR2 SVGIG (reference sequence). CDR3 residues: CAWLTPGGTDTQYF. In DNA form, the CDR3 reads TGTGCCTGGCTAACCCCCGGCGGCACAGATACGCAGTATTTT.

Worth noting for this clonotype: Compared with germline, one end of the junction differs, possibly owing to a read error. V gene TRBV12-3 or TRBV12-4 combines with J gene TRBJ2-2, with D possibly being TRBD1 or TRBD2 (6 bases each). The CDR3 runs 16 residues. Here the CDR3 reads CASSPEGGGGTGEPFF. The CDR3 DNA is TGTGCCAGCAGCCCCGAGGGGGGAGGAGGGACCGGGGAGCCGTTTTTT.

The chain uses TRBV6-6 and TRBJ1-5; the D gene is possibly TRBD1 (5 bases). This CDR3 has 15 residues. Trimming pared 6 bases from V and 4 bases from J, leaving 16 bases between. The germline CDR1 and CDR2 sequences are MNHNY and SVGAGI (reference sequence). DNA for the CDR3: TGTGCCAGCAGCTATCCGGGACGGGGTAATCAGCCCCAGCATTTT. Encoded protein: CASSYPGRGNQPQHF.

The V call is TRBV18, the J call TRBJ2-7; 11 nucleotides agree with TRBD2. The CDR3 consists of 16 residues. With V trimmed by 2 bases and J by 6 bases, 9 bases remained unmatched. Germline loops: CDR1 KGHSH, CDR2 LQKENI. CDR3 region: CASSPSTSGVRSEQYF. CDR3 nucleotide sequence: TGTGCCAGCTCACCATCGACTAGCGGGGTTCGTTCCGAGCAGTACTTC.

V usage is TRBV5-1 and J usage is TRBJ1-1; 7 positions agree with TRBD1. Germline loops: CDR1 SGHRS, CDR2 YFSETQ. V gave up 4 bases and J gave up 3 bases; unmatched junction bases: 6. This CDR3 comprises 14 residues. This CDR3 reads CASSGGQTYTEAFF. The CDR3, as DNA: TGCGCCAGCAGCGGGGGACAGACCTACACTGAAGCTTTCTTT.

This clonotype showed up just a few times. The CDR3 DNA follows: TGTGCCAGCAGCTCTTCCGGGGGGGGTTTGAAGTACTTC. Translated, it gives CASSSSGGGLKYF. The chain couples TRBV7-3 to TRBJ2-4; TRBD2 aligns across 8 bases. The CDR3 consists of 13 residues. The junction had 10 bases not matched to a gene; V was cut back by 4 bases and J by 14 bases. In germline, CDR1 is SGHTA, CDR2 FQGTGA.

About this clonotype: One end of the junction varies from germline; a read error may be responsible. The chain joins TRBV12-3 or TRBV12-4 to TRBJ2-1, with D unclear. The CDR3 consists of 14 residues. The DNA of the CDR3 is TGTGCCATCGTCCCCTCTACCTCCTACAATGGGCAGTTCTTC. It translates to CAIVPSTSYNGQFF.

The chain combines TRBV11-2 with TRBJ1-2; D is perhaps TRBD1 (6 bases). The CDR3 runs to 14 residues. From germline, CDR1 is SGHAT and CDR2 FQNNGV. The V end was cut by 1 base, the J end by 6 bases, with 12 bases between. This CDR3 is CASSLVPGADGYTF. CDR3 DNA: TGTGCCAGCAGCTTAGTCCCGGGGGCGGATGGCTACACCTTC.

V gene TRBV5-1 combines with J gene TRBJ2-1, with a weak D call TRBD2 (5 bases). CDR3 length: 15 residues. CDR1 and CDR2 from the germline V gene are SGHRS and YFSETQ. Trimming stripped 9 bases from V and 3 bases from J, with 19 bases between. CDR3 region: CAISPRSGVYNEQFF. CDR3 DNA: TGCGCCATCTCCCCGCGGAGCGGCGTCTACAATGAGCAGTTCTTC. Full variable domain (remainder filled in from reference TRBV5-1 and TRBJ2-1): KAGVTQTPRYLIKTRGQQVTLSCSPISGHRSVSWYQQTPGQGLQFLFEYFSETQRNKGNFPGRFSGRQFSNSRSEMNVSTLELGDSALYLCAISPRSGVYNEQFFGPGTRLTVL.

CDR3 sequence: CATSDRDRPQHF. The DNA of the CDR3 is TGTGCCACCTCCGATAGAGACCGGCCCCAGCATTTT. V and J are TRBV6-2 or TRBV6-3 and TRBJ1-5, with D unresolved. Germline loops: CDR1 MNHEY, CDR2 SVGEGT. The CDR3 has 12 amino acids. Trimming left V 10 bases short and J 9 bases short, with 16 bases between.

This clonotype came up many times. The V gene is TRBV9, the J gene TRBJ2-3; 7 nucleotides line up with TRBD2. CDR1 and CDR2 from the germline V gene are SGDLS and YYNGEE. The CDR3 sequence is 13 residues long. Unmatched junction bases numbered 8, after V lost 3 bases and J lost 10 bases. CDR3 in amino acids: CASSELRLAPQYF. The CDR3 DNA reads TGTGCCAGCAGCGAATTACGACTAGCTCCGCAGTATTTT.